This T cell receptor beta chain was found in a study of blood T cell repertoires in COVID-19. For the study at large: Italy, Spain and the United States were the sources of the convalescent and acute COVID-19 samples. PBMCs, B-cell-depleted T cells, or T cells provided the cDNA or gDNA that made up the material.

The CDR3 consists of 15 residues. The germline gives CDR1 SEHNR, CDR2 FQNEAQ (reference sequence). The trim removed 4 bases at V and 2 bases at J, leaving 3 bases unmatched. In the original analysis: Reference gene primer amplification gave estimated nucleated cell counts. Measured with immunoSEQ multiplex PCR; TCRdb has only the in-frame clones, and not every one. The D gene and trimming were derived from the DNA, and the V and J assignments and clone size from that table. The data contain about 83,000 clones, roughly nine tenths of them singletons. The chain recombines TRBV7-9 with TRBJ1-1, with 11 bases that match TRBD1. Sequencing input: peripheral blood. This clonotype was obtained from a man aged 55 to 70 with acute or convalescent COVID-19. The CDR3 is CASSSGQGGNTEAFF. DNA of the CDR3: TGTGCCAGCAGCTCGGGACAGGGGGGTAACACTGAAGCTTTCTTT.